Shown below are 24 T cell receptor beta chains from a single sample sequenced in a study of shared clonotypes between healthy human individuals. Using immunoSEQ multiplex PCR, the repertoire was profiled, and TCRdb retains in-frame clones only, with some absent. The sample yields approximately 980,000 clones, less than 85% seen once. Sequenced input: memory CD4+ T cells sorted from blood. Noted subset: CD45RA-negative fraction. The receptors were sampled from a man aged 18 to 35 in good health.

The chain links TRBV9 to TRBJ1-2; D is unresolved. Trimming left V 0 bases short and J 4 bases short, with 13 bases between. CDR3 length: 15 amino acids. CDR1 and CDR2 (germline): SGDLS, YYNGEE. The CDR3 region is CASSVASRLPYGYTF. The CDR3, as DNA: TGTGCCAGCAGCGTAGCCAGTCGGCTACCCTATGGCTACACCTTC.

This chain uses TRBV19 with TRBJ1-2; a weak D match, TRBD1 (5 bases). CDR1 and CDR2 (germline): LNHDA, SQIVND (reference sequence). Trimming removed 7 bases at V and 4 bases at J, with 16 bases between. The CDR3 contains 14 residues. The DNA of the CDR3 is TGTGCCAGTACAGAGGCAGGGCTAGGCTATGGCTACACCTTC. This codes for CASTEAGLGYGYTF.

The chain employs TRBV4-3 and TRBJ2-4; 7 bases match TRBD1. Germline V gene data show CDR1 as LGHNA and CDR2 as YSLEER. The V gene end was trimmed by 3 bases and the J gene end by 3 bases; junction bases not matched to a gene: 20. This CDR3 spans 20 amino acids. The CDR3 here is CASSQIFRPTGPTNKNIQYF. CDR3 DNA sequence: TGCGCCAGCAGCCAGATATTCAGACCGACAGGGCCCACTAACAAAAACATTCAGTACTTC.

The chain joins TRBV6-6 to TRBJ1-1; 10 nucleotides match TRBD1. V shed 2 bases, J shed 6 bases, and the junction held 3 bases outside the gene matches. CDR3 length equals 14 residues. Germline CDR1 and CDR2: MNHNY and SVGAGI (reference sequence). This CDR3 reads CASSYGTGAAEAFF. For the CDR3, the DNA is TGTGCCAGCAGTTACGGGACAGGGGCGGCTGAAGCTTTCTTT.

The gene calls are TRBV5-5 and TRBJ1-2; 8 bases map to TRBD1. V lost 5 bases, J lost 4 bases, and 4 bases stayed unmatched. The CDR3 length is 13 residues. Germline-derived CDR1 and CDR2 are SGHKS and YYEKEE (reference sequence). CDR3 bases: TGTGCCAGCAGGATGACAGGGGTCTATGGCTACACCTTC. It is translated as CASRMTGVYGYTF.

The V call is TRBV6-4, the J call TRBJ2-5; TRBD2 matches at 9 bases. CDR3 size: 13 residues. Germline CDR1 and CDR2: MRHNA and SNTAGT. V was clipped by 8 bases and J by 8 bases; unmatched bases: 9. This chain's CDR3 is CASAGTSPSTQYF. The CDR3 nucleotides are TGTGCCAGCGCCGGGACTAGCCCCTCAACCCAGTACTTC.

This clone was detected once. The chain has TRBV6-1 and TRBJ1-5; D may be TRBD1 (5 bases). The CDR3 runs to 13 residues. From germline, CDR1 is MNHNS and CDR2 SASEGT. V was clipped by 11 bases and J by 5 bases, with 16 bases between them. The chain's CDR3 is CAGRKGQDQPQHF. In nucleotides, the CDR3 is TGTGCCGGTCGTAAGGGGCAGGATCAGCCCCAGCATTTT.

CDR3 sequence reads: CASSHRTIRGTEAFF. The CDR3 nucleotides read TGCGCCAGCAGCCACCGAACAATCAGGGGCACTGAAGCTTTCTTT. The V gene is TRBV4-3, the J gene TRBJ1-1; D may be TRBD1 (6 bases). The germline V and J ends were trimmed by 3 bases and 4 bases, with 15 bases remaining between them. In germline, CDR1 is LGHNA, CDR2 YSLEER. This CDR3 spans 15 amino acids.

This chain links TRBV30 with TRBJ2-5, with TRBD2 identical over 8 bases. The germline gives CDR1 GTSNPN, CDR2 SVGIG (reference sequence). The CDR3 is 14 residues long. The J segment lost 1 base and the V segment lost 4 bases, leaving 5 bases of the junction unmatched. CDR3: CAWTPAGVQETQYF. The CDR3 DNA follows: TGTGCCTGGACTCCAGCGGGGGTCCAAGAGACCCAGTACTTC.

V is TRBV7-9 and J is TRBJ2-3; 8 bases agree with TRBD2. Germline-derived CDR1 and CDR2 are SEHNR and FQNEAQ (reference sequence). The J segment lost 2 bases and the V segment lost 4 bases, leaving 11 bases of the junction unmatched. The CDR3 is 17 amino acids. The CDR3 protein is CASSSIRLAGFTDTQYF. In DNA, the CDR3 is TGTGCCAGCAGCTCTATCCGGCTAGCGGGCTTCACAGATACGCAGTATTTT. Looking up the rest from reference TRBV7-9 and TRBJ2-3 gives the full variable domain: DTGVSQNPRHKITKRGQNVTFRCDPISEHNRLYWYRQTLGQGPEFLTYFQNEAQLEKSRLLSDRFSAERPKGSFSTLEIQRTEQGDSAMYLCASSSIRLAGFTDTQYFGPGTRLTVL.

The chain is built from TRBV27 and TRBJ2-7; perhaps TRBD1 as D (6 bases). Germline loops: CDR1 MNHEY, CDR2 SMNVEV (reference sequence). Trimming cost V 2 bases and J 2 bases, with 13 bases left between them. The CDR3 spans 15 residues. The CDR3 coding sequence is TGTGCCAGCAGTTTAGCCTGGGACAAAACCTACGAGCAGTACTTC. Its protein is CASSLAWDKTYEQYF.

The gene calls are TRBV2 and TRBJ1-4, with D unresolved. In germline, CDR1 is SNHLY, CDR2 FYNNEI. This CDR3 spans 15 amino acids. V dropped 4 bases and J dropped 5 bases, with 14 bases sitting between them. The CDR3 loop reads CASSVAGIPNEKLFF. The CDR3 region has the DNA TGTGCCAGCAGTGTGGCAGGAATTCCAAATGAAAAACTGTTTTTT.

The V gene is TRBV7-9, the J gene TRBJ1-1, with 12 nucleotides matching TRBD1. V lost 8 bases and J lost 4; bases outside the gene matches: 11. The CDR3 totals 16 residues. Germline CDR1 SEHNR, CDR2 FQNEAQ (reference sequence). The CDR3 DNA reads TGTGCCAGCCTGGGGGACAGGGGGCTCGTAGGCACTGAAGCTTTCTTT. Translated, it gives CASLGDRGLVGTEAFF.

The chain couples TRBV6-6 to TRBJ2-5; possibly TRBD1 or TRBD2 for D (6 bases each). V lost 6 bases and J lost 4, with 9 bases in between. The length of the CDR3 is 12 residues. Germline V CDR1 and CDR2: MNHNY, SVGAGI (reference sequence). The DNA of the CDR3 is TGTGCCAGCAGAAAGGGGGGAGAGACCCAGTACTTC. It translates to CASRKGGETQYF.

This sequence joins TRBV19 and TRBJ2-4, with 10 bases identical to TRBD1. Per germline, CDR1 LNHDA and CDR2 SQIVND (reference sequence). This CDR3 is built from 14 residues. Trimming took 3 bases from V and 4 from J; bases not matched to a gene: 0. The CDR3 loop is CASSMGQGKNIQYF. The CDR3 region has the DNA TGTGCCAGTAGTATGGGACAGGGGAAAAACATTCAGTACTTC.

The chain joins TRBV9 to TRBJ1-5; 9 bases are a match to TRBD1. V dropped 4 bases and J dropped 4; count of bases not matched to a gene: 6. Per the germline V gene, CDR1 is SGDLS and CDR2 is YYNGEE. This CDR3 spans 15 amino acids. The CDR3 DNA is TGTGCCAGCAGCCCCGGGACAGGGAGGAATCAGCCCCAGCATTTT. As protein: CASSPGTGRNQPQHF.

Remarks on this clone: This CDR3 is also generated by other DNA sequences in the sample. The V gene is TRBV20-1, the J gene TRBJ2-7; a possible D gene is TRBD1 (6 bases). Germline V gene sequence: CDR1 DFQATT, CDR2 SNEGSKA (reference sequence). V lost 6 bases to trimming and J lost 2 bases, with 8 bases between them. The CDR3 runs to 11 residues. In nucleotides, the CDR3 is TGCAGTGCAAGGGGGACCTACGAGCAGTACTTC. It encodes CSARGTYEQYF.

This chain links TRBV10-2 with TRBJ2-7; a weak D match, TRBD2 (5 bases). Trimming left V 3 bases short and J 0 bases short, with 12 bases between. The CDR3 has 15 amino acids. Germline assignment: CDR1 WSHSY and CDR2 SAAADI. The CDR3 here is CASSEVRRSSYEQYF. The CDR3 nucleotides are TGCGCCAGCAGTGAAGTCAGGAGGAGCTCCTACGAGCAGTACTTC.

V and J are TRBV6-1 and TRBJ2-1, with TRBD2 matching 10 bases. This CDR3 comprises 15 residues. CDR1 is MNHNS and CDR2 is SASEGT in the germline V gene. Unmatched junction bases numbered 4, after V lost 5 bases and J lost 3 bases. CDR3 nucleotides: TGTGCCAGCAGTCGGACTAGCGGAAGCTACAATGAGCAGTTCTTC. This translates into CASSRTSGSYNEQFF.

As to this clone: This specimen includes other DNA sequences encoding the same CDR3. V and J are TRBV2 and TRBJ2-1; D could derive from TRBD1 or TRBD2 (6 bases each). The CDR3 loop spans 13 amino acids. With 9 bases removed from V and 5 bases from J, the gap between germline ends came to 14 bases. Germline V CDR1 and CDR2: SNHLY, FYNNEI. CDR3 DNA: TGTGCCAGTAGGAGGGGGGTTCACAATGAGCAGTTCTTC. Protein: CASRRGVHNEQFF.

The chain is built from TRBV5-1 and TRBJ2-1; TRBD2 is a possible D gene (7 bases). Germline V gene sequence: CDR1 SGHRS, CDR2 YFSETQ. The CDR3 covers 15 residues. The V end lost 2 bases, the J end lost 2 bases, and 11 bases lay between the germline ends. The CDR3 bases are TGCGCCAGCAGCTTCGACGGGGGGCCCTACAATGAGCAGTTCTTC. It yields the protein CASSFDGGPYNEQFF. The full variable domain, its missing parts supplied by reference TRBV5-1 and TRBJ2-1, is KAGVTQTPRYLIKTRGQQVTLSCSPISGHRSVSWYQQTPGQGLQFLFEYFSETQRNKGNFPGRFSGRQFSNSRSEMNVSTLELGDSALYLCASSFDGGPYNEQFFGPGTRLTVL.

V usage is TRBV27 and J usage is TRBJ2-6, with D unresolved. Germline V gene sequence: CDR1 MNHEY, CDR2 SMNVEV (reference sequence). The CDR3 length is 15 residues. The germline V and J ends were trimmed by 3 bases and 3 bases, with 9 bases remaining between them. CDR3 coding DNA: TGTGCCAGCAGTTTTTTGCTGGGTGGGGCCAACGTCCTGACTTTC. The encoded protein is CASSFLLGGANVLTF.

A note on this clone: One junction end disagrees with the germline gene, perhaps due to a read error. The chain links TRBV29-1 to TRBJ2-7; 9 bases are a match to TRBD1. CDR1 is SQVTM, CDR2 ANQGSEA, per germline. The CDR3 sequence is 11 residues long. The CDR3 nucleotides read TGCAGCGTTGAGACAGGGGGACCCTCCTATTGG. Its translation: CSVETGGPSYW.

This clone is a singleton in its sample. This chain joins TRBV27 and TRBJ1-5; tentative D call: TRBD1 (5 bases). This CDR3 comprises 14 residues. The V gene lost 1 base and the J gene lost 5 bases, with 9 bases spanning the gap. The germline V gene encodes CDR1 MNHEY and CDR2 SMNVEV (reference sequence). The CDR3 loop is CASSLYGGDQPQHF. The CDR3 DNA reads as TGTGCCAGCAGTTTATATGGGGGGGATCAGCCCCAGCATTTT.